Each of the 5 T cell receptor beta chains below was sequenced from the same sample in a study of shared clonotypes between healthy human individuals. Generated by immunoSEQ multiplex PCR, the TCRdb table keeps only in-frame clones and is missing some. The sample yields about a million clones, approximately 75% seen once. The source material was memory CD4+ T cells from PBMCs. Sample subset: CD45RA-negative fraction. The source of these receptors is a man younger than 35 in good health. Some clones in this sample may be carry-over from other donors' samples.

The chain couples TRBV7-3 to TRBJ1-2; TRBD1 matches 9 bases. J was trimmed by 2 bases and V by 5 bases; bases with no gene match: 6. The CDR3 runs to 15 residues. CDR1 and CDR2 (germline): SGHTA, FQGTGA. This chain's CDR3 is CASSPSGTGNYGYTF. CDR3 sequence (DNA): TGTGCCAGCAGCCCCTCCGGGACAGGGAACTATGGCTACACCTTC.

This chain connects TRBV6-5 to TRBJ2-5; TRBD2 agrees at 12 bases. The CDR3 runs to 15 residues. V was pared by 5 bases and J by 7 bases, with 8 bases of the junction left unmatched. CDR1 MNHEY and CDR2 SVGAGI come from the germline V gene. The CDR3 here is CASSKLAGGVGTQYF. The DNA of the CDR3 is TGTGCCAGCAGTAAACTAGCGGGAGGTGTGGGGACCCAGTACTTC.

The sample holds one count of this clone. Additional DNA sequences in this sample encode the identical CDR3. The chain combines TRBV5-1 with TRBJ1-5; D perhaps matches TRBD1 (6 bases). Per germline, CDR1 SGHRS and CDR2 YFSETQ. V dropped 0 bases and J dropped 1 base, with 8 bases sitting between them. There are 15 residues in the CDR3. The CDR3 is CASSLEGGSNQPQHF. The DNA of the CDR3 is TGCGCCAGCAGCTTGGAAGGGGGGAGCAATCAGCCCCAGCATTTT.

In this sample, this clone turned up a few times. The chain uses TRBV4-3 and TRBJ1-2; D remains unclear. The CDR3 runs 16 residues. With 2 bases removed from V and 0 bases from J, the gap between germline ends came to 13 bases. Germline lookup yields CDR1 LGHNA and CDR2 YSLEER. CDR3 coding DNA: TGCGCCAGCAGCCAAATTCGGGAAGGAGCTAACTATGGCTACACCTTC. It codes for CASSQIREGANYGYTF.

This chain connects TRBV9 to TRBJ2-7; TRBD1 matches at 8 bases. Unmatched junction bases numbered 2, after V lost 0 bases and J lost 0 bases. The CDR3 contains 15 residues. Germline loops: CDR1 SGDLS, CDR2 YYNGEE. CDR3 sequence reads: CASSVGTGLSYEQYF. CDR3 sequence (DNA): TGTGCCAGCAGCGTAGGGACAGGGCTCTCCTACGAGCAGTACTTC.